The present entry profiles one T cell receptor beta chain with its context. Original analysis: Amplified reference gene primers provided the basis for estimating nucleated cell counts. Sequencing was performed with immunoSEQ multiplex PCR; in TCRdb, only in-frame clones are kept and a portion is missing. From that table come the V and J calls and clone size; the DNA was used to work out D and trimming. The sample lists a few hundred thousand clones; approximately 92% were seen once. These data originate in a study of blood T cell repertoires in COVID-19. Study as a whole: From T cells, B-cell-depleted T cells, or PBMCs came the material, which was cDNA or gDNA.

The source is a young man who had recovered from COVID-19. Material for sequencing was PBMCs or T cells enriched from blood (not recorded which).

The chain's CDR3 is CASSERQGGSGNTIYF. For the CDR3, the DNA is TGTGCCAGCAGTGAGAGACAGGGGGGATCTGGAAACACCATATATTTT. V gene TRBV2 combines with J gene TRBJ1-3; 9 bases line up with TRBD1. The CDR3 has 16 residues. Trimming took 3 bases from V and 1 from J; bases not matched to a gene: 4. Germline assignment: CDR1 SNHLY and CDR2 FYNNEI.